The rows below give T cell receptor beta chains drawn from one sample of a study of early T cells in non-severe SARS-CoV-2 infection. TCRdb re-called the 5' RACE reads with MiXCR, one entry per CDR3 protein. The sample yields over 30,000 distinct CDR3 sequences, 4.7% seen once. The sample taken for sequencing was whole blood. These receptors were taken from an adult who was a healthcare worker with PCR-confirmed SARS-CoV-2 infection or an uninfected control (not recorded which). Both conserved end residues are part of each CDR3. Each record gives: D gene, J gene, V gene, clone size, CDR3 protein, CDR3 DNA. A D gene is named only where the DNA matches it firmly. Rows give clone size only sometimes, using once, few, many, or a class for an expanded clone.

TRBD1 | TRBJ1-1 | TRBV7-9 | many | CASSPTRGPNTEAFF | TGTGCCAGCAGCCCCACCAGGGGGCCGAACACTGAAGCTTTCTTT
TRBD1 | TRBJ2-1 | TRBV28 | - | CASSLRQGAWNEQFF | TGTGCCAGCAGTTTAAGACAGGGGGCTTGGAATGAGCAGTTCTTC
TRBD1 | TRBJ1-1 | TRBV5-4 | many | CASSLAGTDTEAFF | TGTGCCAGCAGCTTGGCCGGGACAGACACTGAAGCTTTCTTT
- | TRBJ1-6 | TRBV7-2 | many | CASSPSTRGNSPLHF | TGTGCCAGCAGCCCGTCGACTCGGGGGAATTCACCCCTCCACTTT
TRBD2 | TRBJ2-3 | TRBV20-1 | - | CSAATSGGGTQYF | TGCAGTGCTGCGACTAGCGGGGGCGGTACGCAGTATTTT
- | TRBJ1-5 | TRBV18 | many | CASSPQPNQPQHF | TGTGCCAGCTCACCACAGCCGAATCAGCCCCAGCATTTT
TRBD2 | TRBJ2-3 | TRBV11-2 | - | CASSGLIAGGTDTQYF | TGTGCCAGCAGCGGATTGATAGCGGGGGGGACAGATACGCAGTATTTT
- | TRBJ1-5 | TRBV20-1 | few | CSASNGNQPQHF | TGCAGTGCTAGTAACGGGAATCAGCCCCAGCATTTT
- | TRBJ2-2 | TRBV7-3 | many | CASSLGPRGTTGELFF | TGTGCCAGCAGCTTAGGCCCAAGGGGGACCACCGGGGAGCTGTTTTTT
- | TRBJ2-3 | TRBV10-3 | medium-sized | CAISESASADLNTQYF | TGTGCCATCAGTGAGTCGGCTAGCGCAGACCTTAATACGCAGTATTTT
TRBD2 | TRBJ2-7 | TRBV20-1 | many | CSAGLAGGLYEQYF | TGCAGTGCTGGACTAGCGGGGGGGCTGTACGAGCAGTACTTC
TRBD2 | TRBJ2-3 | TRBV3-1 | many | CASRLAGPTDTQYF | TGTGCCAGCAGACTAGCGGGACCCACAGATACGCAGTATTTT
- | TRBJ2-1 | TRBV19 | - | CASSPGDEQLF | TGTGCCAGTAGTCCCGGCGATGAGCAGCTCTTC
- | TRBJ2-3 | TRBV12-3/TRBV12-4 | medium-sized | CASSPTHGKGSDTQYF | TGTGCCAGCAGTCCGACTCATGGGAAAGGCTCCGATACGCAGTATTTT
- | TRBJ1-4 | TRBV20-1 | few | CSASLGGRATNEKLFF | TGCAGTGCTAGCCTTGGGGGCCGGGCAACTAATGAAAAACTGTTTTTT
- | TRBJ2-3 | TRBV7-2 | many | CASSPKFTDTQYF | TGTGCCAGCAGCCCCAAATTCACAGATACGCAGTATTTT
- | TRBJ2-7 | TRBV29-1 | - | CSVEDRHNSYEQYF | TGCAGCGTTGAAGATCGTCACAACTCCTACGAGCAGTACTTC
- | TRBJ2-7 | TRBV3-1 | few | CASSPNSYEQYF | TGTGCCAGCAGCCCTAACAGTTACGAGCAGTACTTC
- | TRBJ2-3 | TRBV6-1 | many | CASSGTLLARTDTQYF | TGTGCCAGCAGTGGAACCTTACTAGCTCGCACAGATACGCAGTATTTT
- | TRBJ1-2 | TRBV5-1 | few | CASSLRTGQNYGYTF | TGCGCCAGCAGCTTACGAACTGGACAGAACTATGGCTACACCTTC
- | TRBJ2-7 | TRBV10-2 | - | CASSAVAVPYEQYF | TGCGCCAGCAGTGCTGTGGCAGTTCCCTACGAGCAGTACTTC
- | TRBJ1-5 | TRBV27 | few | CASSARPTAWHQPQHF | TGTGCCAGCAGTGCGCGCCCGACAGCCTGGCATCAGCCCCAGCATTTT
- | TRBJ1-1 | TRBV30 | many | CAWSTPPVEAFF | TGTGCCTGGTCAACCCCCCCGGTTGAAGCTTTCTTT
- | TRBJ2-1 | TRBV3-1 | many | CASSQGRSHYNEQFF | TGTGCCAGCAGCCAAGGGCGGTCGCACTACAATGAGCAGTTCTTC
TRBD1 | TRBJ2-2 | TRBV5-1 | - | CASSPSGTGGVGELFF | TGCGCCAGCAGCCCATCCGGCACAGGGGGTGTCGGGGAGCTGTTTTTT
- | TRBJ2-1 | TRBV7-3 | many | CASSFTGSSYNEQFF | TGTGCCAGCAGCTTTACTGGTAGCTCCTACAATGAGCAGTTCTTC
TRBD2 | TRBJ2-3 | TRBV2 | - | CATRLAATDTQYF | TGTGCCACCAGACTAGCGGCCACAGATACGCAGTATTTT
TRBD2 | TRBJ2-5 | TRBV19 | few | CASSTSGLADRETQYF | TGTGCCAGTAGTACTTCCGGACTAGCGGATCGGGAGACCCAGTACTTC
- | TRBJ2-5 | TRBV20-1 | many | CSARALLETQYF | TGCAGTGCTAGGGCCCTTTTGGAGACCCAGTACTTC
TRBD2 | TRBJ2-3 | TRBV9 | many | CASSALPGLGGTDTQYF | TGTGCCAGCAGCGCGCTCCCGGGACTAGGGGGCACAGATACGCAGTATTTT
- | TRBJ2-1 | TRBV7-8 | many | CASSSGLSSYNEQFF | TGTGCCAGCAGCTCAGGACTGTCCTCCTACAATGAGCAGTTCTTC
- | TRBJ1-5 | TRBV5-5 | many | CASSLMFLDTQPQHF | TGTGCCAGCAGCTTGATGTTTTTGGACACTCAGCCCCAGCATTTT
TRBD1 | TRBJ2-2 | TRBV7-6 | many | CASSLSTGEKGGELFF | TGTGCCAGCAGCTTATCGACAGGGGAAAAGGGCGGGGAGCTGTTTTTT
TRBD2 | TRBJ2-6 | TRBV30 | - | CAWKGTSRTGANVLTF | TGTGCCTGGAAGGGGACTAGCCGAACTGGGGCCAACGTCCTGACTTTC
- | TRBJ1-2 | TRBV7-2 | - | CASSSVAGLDYGYTF | TGTGCCAGCAGCTCCGTTGCGGGGCTAGACTATGGCTACACCTTC
TRBD1 | TRBJ1-1 | TRBV27 | many | CASSPPGGWNTEAFF | TGTGCCAGCAGTCCCCCAGGGGGCTGGAACACTGAAGCTTTCTTT
- | TRBJ2-2 | TRBV9 | many | CASSGASGTSNTGELFF | TGTGCCAGCAGCGGTGCGTCCGGGACGTCGAACACCGGGGAGCTGTTTTTT
TRBD1 | TRBJ2-7 | TRBV7-2 | few | CASSSGQGKSYEQYF | TGTGCCAGCAGCTCCGGACAGGGAAAATCCTACGAGCAGTACTTC
TRBD1 | TRBJ1-6 | TRBV2 | few | CARTRDRGSYNSPLHF | TGTGCCAGGACCCGGGACAGGGGTTCCTATAATTCACCCCTCCACTTT
TRBD1 | TRBJ1-6 | TRBV12-3/TRBV12-4 | few | CASTGQGVSPLHF | TGTGCCAGCACGGGACAGGGGGTTTCACCCCTCCACTTT
- | TRBJ2-3 | TRBV18 | - | CASSPPNAGGRDTQYF | TGTGCCAGCTCACCACCCAACGCCGGGGGCAGAGATACGCAGTATTTT
- | TRBJ1-1 | TRBV29-1 | - | CSALDTIEAFF | TGCAGCGCTCTGGACACGATTGAAGCTTTCTTT
- | TRBJ2-6 | TRBV2 | many | CASVAPSGANVLTF | TGTGCCAGCGTTGCGCCCTCTGGGGCCAACGTCCTGACTTTC
- | TRBJ2-3 | TRBV20-1 | many | CSATWGAPFTDTQYF | TGCAGTGCAACATGGGGGGCGCCGTTCACAGATACGCAGTATTTT
TRBD1 | TRBJ2-7 | TRBV19 | many | CASSQGARSSYEQYF | TGTGCCAGTAGTCAGGGGGCGAGGAGCTCCTACGAGCAGTACTTC
TRBD1 | TRBJ1-3 | TRBV7-2 | - | CASSSSGGSTGNTIYF | TGTGCCAGCAGCTCCTCAGGGGGTTCCACTGGAAACACCATATATTTT
TRBD1 | TRBJ2-7 | TRBV18 | few | CASSPTGTGTHEQYF | TGTGCCAGCTCACCAACCGGGACAGGGACCCACGAGCAGTACTTC
TRBD1 | TRBJ1-4 | TRBV3-1 | many | CASSQFADRNEKLFF | TGTGCCAGCAGCCAATTCGCGGACAGGAATGAAAAACTGTTTTTT
- | TRBJ1-1 | TRBV4-3 | many | CASSQDQSLNTEAFF | TGCGCCAGCAGCCAAGATCAATCGTTGAACACTGAAGCTTTCTTT
TRBD2 | TRBJ2-5 | TRBV18 | few | CASSKGGFVETQYF | TGTGCCAGCTCCAAGGGAGGGTTTGTAGAGACCCAGTACTTC
TRBD1 | TRBJ1-1 | TRBV4-3 | - | CASSHGTGMNTEAFF | TGCGCCAGCAGCCACGGGACAGGCATGAACACTGAAGCTTTCTTT
- | TRBJ1-3 | TRBV4-1 | few | CASSQVGNTIYF | TGCGCCAGCAGCCAAGTTGGAAACACCATATATTTT
- | TRBJ1-5 | TRBV18 | many | CASSPPGPGNQPQHF | TGTGCCAGCTCACCCCCCGGGCCTGGCAATCAGCCCCAGCATTTT
- | TRBJ2-5 | TRBV6-1 | many | CASGNRAQETQYF | TGTGCCAGCGGAAACAGGGCGCAAGAGACCCAGTACTTC
- | TRBJ1-1 | TRBV28 | few | CASIPDINTEAFF | TGTGCCAGCATCCCCGACATTAACACTGAAGCTTTCTTT
TRBD1 | TRBJ2-6 | TRBV12-3/TRBV12-4 | many | CASSPRTGAGANVLTF | TGTGCCAGCAGTCCTAGGACAGGGGCCGGGGCCAACGTCCTGACTTTC
TRBD1 | TRBJ1-4 | TRBV28 | many | CASSWDRGQSEKLFF | TGTGCCAGCAGTTGGGACAGGGGGCAGAGTGAAAAACTGTTTTTT